Listed below are T cell receptor beta chains from one sample, sequenced in a study of T cells in narcolepsy. The protocol was immunoSEQ multiplex PCR, while the TCRdb copy is restricted to in-frame clones and leaves out a portion. The sample has just over 40,000 clones; 88% are singletons. Sequences were obtained from CD45RA- memory CD4+ T cells from PBMCs. These receptors came from a human donor with narcolepsy. Each CDR3 is given with its conserved first and last residue. D genes are given only for firm matches. Clone size is given for some rows only: seen once, a few or many times, or a class if the clone is expanded.

clone size	V gene	D gene	J gene	CDR3 DNA	CDR3 protein
.	TRBV5-1	TRBD1	TRBJ2-7	TGCGCCAGCAGCTTTGGGACAGGGAGTGTTCACGAGCAGTACTTC	CASSFGTGSVHEQYF
.	TRBV7-9	TRBD1	TRBJ2-1	TGTGCCAGCAGCCGTGACACAGGGGGCGCAGGGAATGAGCAGTTCTTC	CASSRDTGGAGNEQFF
.	TRBV13	TRBD2	TRBJ2-1	TGTGCCAGCAGCTCTAGCGGGGGGGCCGTTTATGAGCAGTTCTTC	CASSSSGGAVYEQFF
.	TRBV27	TRBD2	TRBJ2-2	TGTGCCAGCAAGCGGGGGAACACCGGGGAGCTGTTTTTT	CASKRGNTGELFF
.	TRBV2	.	TRBJ1-4	TGTGCCAGCAGTGAAGGCACCCGTGAAGATGAAAAACTGTTTTTT	CASSEGTREDEKLFF
.	TRBV2	.	TRBJ2-7	TGTGCCAGCCGCGGCCCGTTCACCTACGAGCAGTACTTC	CASRGPFTYEQYF
.	TRBV5-1	TRBD2	TRBJ2-3	TGCGCCAGCAGCTTCTCGCGGGGGGGCGCAGATACGCAGTATTTT	CASSFSRGGADTQYF
.	TRBV7-9	.	TRBJ2-7	TGTGCCAGCAGCTTAGGGCCTGGCGAGCAGTACTTC	CASSLGPGEQYF
.	TRBV4-3	TRBD2	TRBJ2-2	TGCGCCAGCAGCCAGCCGGGGGGAACCGGGGAGCTGTTTTTT	CASSQPGGTGELFF
.	TRBV30	.	TRBJ1-5	TGTGCCTGGAGTCTGGAGGGAGGGATCAATCAGCCCCAGCATTTT	CAWSLEGGINQPQHF
.	TRBV28	.	TRBJ2-7	TGTGCCAGCAGTTTATCCGGGTACGAGCAGTACTTC	CASSLSGYEQYF
.	TRBV2	.	TRBJ2-3	TGTGCCAGCAGACGGGGCGAGGAGGATACGCAGTATTTT	CASRRGEEDTQYF
.	TRBV5-1	.	TRBJ2-7	TGCGCCAGCAGCTTCGGCAGAGCCTACGAGCAGTACTTC	CASSFGRAYEQYF
.	TRBV5-4	.	TRBJ1-1	TGTGCCAGCAGTATGCCCGACAGGATGAACACTGAAGCTTTCTTT	CASSMPDRMNTEAFF
.	TRBV2	.	TRBJ1-1	TGTGCCAGCAGATATCAGGGGAGGAATACTGAAGCTTTCTTT	CASRYQGRNTEAFF
.	TRBV11-3	TRBD2	TRBJ2-1	TGTGCCAGCAGCCAGCCTAGCGGGGGGCCCAATGAGCAGTTCTTC	CASSQPSGGPNEQFF
.	TRBV5-8	.	TRBJ1-1	TGTGCCAGCAGCTTCGGACAGTTAGGTGAAGCTTTCTTT	CASSFGQLGEAFF
.	TRBV6-1	.	TRBJ2-1	TGTGCCAGCAGTGTACTATTAGTTGAGCAGTTCTTC	CASSVLLVEQFF
.	TRBV30	.	TRBJ2-1	TGTGCCTGGTTCTCCCCTCGACGGGCGACTAGCTCCTACAATGAGCAGTTCTTC	CAWFSPRRATSSYNEQFF
.	TRBV11-3	.	TRBJ1-2	TGTGCCAGCAGCCCCGGCGACTATGGCTACACCTTC	CASSPGDYGYTF
.	TRBV4-3	.	TRBJ1-4	TGCGCCAGCAGCGAGGGAGTGAGTTCGGGAAAACTGTTTTTT	CASSEGVSSGKLFF
.	TRBV30	.	TRBJ1-2	TGTGCCTGGAGTACGGCTGGGCTCAGGGGCTACACCTTC	CAWSTAGLRGYTF
.	TRBV11-1	.	TRBJ2-7	TGTGCCAGCAGCTTGGGTGGCGGTTTAACCTACGAGCAGTACTTC	CASSLGGGLTYEQYF
.	TRBV5-1	.	TRBJ2-7	TGCGCCAGCAGGCAGGGACTCACCCTCTACGAGCAGTACTTC	CASRQGLTLYEQYF
.	TRBV29-1	TRBD1	TRBJ2-7	TGCAGCGTTGATGGTCCAGGGGGATCCTACGAGCAGTACTTC	CSVDGPGGSYEQYF
once	TRBV2	TRBD1	TRBJ2-5	TGTGCCAGCAGTGGACAGGGTAAAGAGACCCAGTACTTC	CASSGQGKETQYF
once	TRBV23-1	TRBD1	TRBJ2-7	TGCGCCAGCAGTCAATCCGGGGACAGGGGGCGAATCTCCGAGCAGTACTTC	CASSQSGDRGRISEQYF
.	TRBV18	TRBD1	TRBJ2-7	TGTGCCAGCTCGCCCGGACAGGGATTAGCCTACGAGCAGTACTTC	CASSPGQGLAYEQYF
.	TRBV28	.	TRBJ2-7	TGTGCCAGCAGTTTAGAAGGCTACGAGCAGTACTTC	CASSLEGYEQYF
.	TRBV11-2	.	TRBJ1-3	TGTGCCAGCAGCTTAGGTTCGACATTTGGAAACACCATATATTTT	CASSLGSTFGNTIYF
.	TRBV30	.	TRBJ2-1	TGTGCCTGGAGTCATACATTCTCCTACAATGAGCAGTTCTTC	CAWSHTFSYNEQFF
.	TRBV18	.	TRBJ2-2	TGTGCCAGCTCACCACCGATACGGGGCGCATCCGGGGAGCTGTTTTTT	CASSPPIRGASGELFF
.	TRBV19	.	TRBJ1-4	TGTGCCAGTAACGCCGGGGGACCAACTAATGAAAAACTGTTTTTT	CASNAGGPTNEKLFF
.	TRBV7-2	.	TRBJ1-6	TGTGCCAGTCGCGGACCCGGGACCTCGGGGGGTTCACCCCTCCACTTT	CASRGPGTSGGSPLHF
once	TRBV2	TRBD1	TRBJ1-2	TGTGCCAGCAGCGCTACCGGGGACAGGGGAGGGCATGGCTACACCTTC	CASSATGDRGGHGYTF
.	TRBV5-4	TRBD2	TRBJ2-7	TGTGCCAGCAGCTTGAGTCCTAGCGGATCCTACGAGCAGTACTTC	CASSLSPSGSYEQYF
few	TRBV6-6	TRBD1	TRBJ2-1	TGTGCCAGCAGTAGGGACAGTTACAATGAGCAGTTCTTC	CASSRDSYNEQFF
.	TRBV6-6	.	TRBJ2-2	TGTGCCAGCAGTCCTATCGACGGGGGCGGGGAGCTGTTTTTT	CASSPIDGGGELFF
.	TRBV27	TRBD1	TRBJ1-5	TGTGCCAGCAGTTCCTCGGACAGGGGCCAGCCCCAGCATTTT	CASSSSDRGQPQHF
once	TRBV5-4	.	TRBJ2-1	TGTGCCAGCAGCTTGGTGGGGACTGACAATGAGCAGTTCTTC	CASSLVGTDNEQFF
.	TRBV25-1	.	TRBJ1-1	TGTGCCAGCAGGGGGGGGGTGAACACTGAAGCTTTCTTT	CASRGGVNTEAFF
.	TRBV29-1	.	TRBJ1-4	TGCAGCGTTGAGTCCCGCCAGGCAAGGGGGGAAAAACTGTTTTTT	CSVESRQARGEKLFF
few	TRBV4-2	TRBD1	TRBJ1-3	TGTGCCAGCAGCCAAGAATTGGGGACAGGGGGATTACTAACCGCTGGAAACACCATATATTTT	CASSQELGTGGLLTAGNTIYF
.	TRBV7-9	TRBD1	TRBJ2-7	TGTGCCAGCAGCTCTACAGGGGACGAGCAGTACTTC	CASSSTGDEQYF
.	TRBV19	.	TRBJ1-2	TGTGCCAGTAGTAGCCGCGGGAATGGCTACACCTTC	CASSSRGNGYTF